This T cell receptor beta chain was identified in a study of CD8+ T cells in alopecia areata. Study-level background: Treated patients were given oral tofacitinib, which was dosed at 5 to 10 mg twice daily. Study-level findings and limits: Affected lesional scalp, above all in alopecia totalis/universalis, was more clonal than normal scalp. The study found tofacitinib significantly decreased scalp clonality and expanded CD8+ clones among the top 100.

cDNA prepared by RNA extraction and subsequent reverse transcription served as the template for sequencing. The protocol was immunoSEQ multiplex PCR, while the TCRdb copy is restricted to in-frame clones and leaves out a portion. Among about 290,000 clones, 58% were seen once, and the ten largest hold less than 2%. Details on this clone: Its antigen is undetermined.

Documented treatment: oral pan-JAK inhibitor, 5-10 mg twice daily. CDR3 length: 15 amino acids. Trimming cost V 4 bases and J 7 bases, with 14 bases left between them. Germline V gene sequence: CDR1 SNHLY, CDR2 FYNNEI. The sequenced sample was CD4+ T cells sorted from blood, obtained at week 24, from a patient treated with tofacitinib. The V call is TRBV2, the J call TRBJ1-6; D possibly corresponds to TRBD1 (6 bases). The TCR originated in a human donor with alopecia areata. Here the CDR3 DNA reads TGTGCCAGCAGTGTTAACAGGGTTGAGAATTCACCCCTCCACTTT. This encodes CASSVNRVENSPLHF.